Each of the 8 T cell receptor beta chains below was sequenced from the same sample in a study of OX40 agonist ivuxolimab in advanced cancers. TCRdb keeps only in-frame clones here, not all; method: immunoSEQ multiplex PCR. The sample shows tens of thousands of clones, 80% to 85% of them seen only once. The sample here was CD4+ or CD8+ T cells sorted from blood, taken in a trial of the OX40 agonist ivuxolimab. The receptors originated from an adult with an advanced solid tumor such as melanoma, head and neck, liver or kidney cancer.

V gene TRBV18 combines with J gene TRBJ1-2, with unresolved D. This CDR3 spans 14 amino acids. Trimming shortened V by 2 bases and J by 5 bases, and 12 bases separated the two germline ends. CDR1 is KGHSH and CDR2 is LQKENI in the germline V gene. CDR3 in DNA: TGTGCCAGCTCACCAAATAAGGCAGAATATGGCTACACCTTC. Translating it yields CASSPNKAEYGYTF. The complete variable domain, with remaining parts taken from reference TRBV18 and TRBJ1-2, reads NAGVMQNPRHLVRRRGQEARLRCSPMKGHSHVYWYRQLPEEGLKFMVYLQKENIIDESGMPKERFSAEFPKEGPSILRIQQVVRGDSAAYFCASSPNKAEYGYTFGSGTRLTVV.

The J gene is TRBJ2-1, the V gene TRBV10-2; TRBD1 matches at 9 bases. Germline V gives CDR1 WSHSY, CDR2 SAAADI. J lost 3 bases, V lost 5 bases, and 20 bases had no gene match. This CDR3 is built from 20 residues. CDR3 protein: CASSSEPGQGYLLGYNEQFF. The DNA for the CDR3 is TGCGCCAGCAGTTCTGAACCGGGACAGGGATACCTTTTAGGCTACAATGAGCAGTTCTTC.

The chain has TRBV7-2 and TRBJ2-4, with TRBD1 identical over 10 bases. The junction had 7 bases not matched to a gene; V was cut back by 1 base and J by 4 bases. This CDR3 comprises 17 residues. Germline V gene sequence: CDR1 SGHTA, CDR2 FQGNSA. CDR3 sequence (DNA): TGTGCCAGCAGCTTAGGAGGGGGGACAGGGGTGAAAAACATTCAGTACTTC. This codes for CASSLGGGTGVKNIQYF.

The V and J genes are TRBV6-5 and TRBJ1-2; 8 nucleotides match TRBD1. This CDR3 is 15 amino acids long. In germline, CDR1 is MNHEY, CDR2 SVGAGI. After removal of 7 bases from V and 2 bases from J, the junction contained 9 bases not matched to a gene. The CDR3 region is CASTRLGQENYGYTF. The CDR3, as DNA: TGTGCCAGCACCCGACTGGGACAGGAGAACTATGGCTACACCTTC.

This chain links TRBV18 with TRBJ1-1; D remains unclear. Germline V lookup: CDR1 KGHSH, CDR2 LQKENI. V was shortened by 5 bases and J by 1 base, with 11 bases between the two germline ends. The CDR3 covers 14 residues. Here the CDR3 reads CASSIGLKNTEAFF. The CDR3 region has the DNA TGTGCCAGCTCAATCGGACTGAAGAACACTGAAGCTTTCTTT.

This chain joins TRBV4-1 and TRBJ1-4; unclear D gene. V was clipped by 0 bases and J by 2 bases, with 10 bases between them. This CDR3 has 16 amino acids. The germline V gene has CDR1 MGHRA and CDR2 YSYEKL. CDR3 in DNA: TGCGCCAGCAGCCAAGATAGGTCATCGACTAATGAAAAACTGTTTTTT. It yields the protein CASSQDRSSTNEKLFF.

The rearrangement joins TRBV19 to TRBJ1-2, with D unresolved. There are 14 residues in the CDR3. Germline loops: CDR1 LNHDA, CDR2 SQIVND (reference sequence). The ends were cut back, 3 bases at V and 0 bases at J, with 8 bases in the middle. CDR3 bases: TGTGCCAGTAGTATTTCCAGCGCTAACTATGGCTACACCTTC. This encodes CASSISSANYGYTF.

This chain uses TRBV4-1 with TRBJ1-1; D gene ambiguous. The germline V and J ends were trimmed by 4 bases and 4 bases, with 7 bases remaining between them. The CDR3 runs 12 residues. CDR1 MGHRA and CDR2 YSYEKL come from the germline V gene. In nucleotides, the CDR3 is TGCGCCAGCAGCCGCCCGGGCACTGAAGCTTTCTTT. Amino acids: CASSRPGTEAFF.